This TCR beta chain was documented in a study of follicular helper T cells after annual influenza vaccination. Profiled with immunoSEQ multiplex PCR; TCRdb holds only in-frame clones, not every one. The sample carries 9,500 to 11,000 clones, over 75% recorded once. Time point denoted: 2014-2015 season, 7 days after vaccination. Trimming took 0 bases from V and 1 from J, leaving 9 bases between them. From germline, CDR1 is WSHSY and CDR2 SAAADI. The CDR3 length is 15 residues. The chain links TRBV10-2 to TRBJ1-1; D is undetermined. This sequence originates from an adult who received the influenza vaccine. The starting material was CXCR5- memory CD4+ T cells sorted from blood, obtained 7 days after influenza vaccination. The CDR3 bases are TGCGCCAGCAGTGAGTCGGGCCAGCAGAACACTGAAGCTTTCTTT. Amino acid sequence: CASSESGQQNTEAFF.